Each of the 9 T cell receptor beta chains below was sequenced from the same sample in a study of kidney transplant recipient with SARS-CoV-2 infection. TCRdb used MiXCR to reprocess the reads, holding one entry per CDR3 protein. The sample has 200,000 to 300,000 distinct CDR3 sequences; under 35% are singletons. The sample consisted of a blood sample, taken at baseline and between days 110 and 120 from a kidney transplant recipient. The receptors were sampled from a male patient in his 30s who had COVID-19 and was a kidney transplant recipient. Some T cells here may be from the graft donor.

As for this clonotype: Just one base apart from a much larger clone, this may be a read error. The chain is built from TRBV7-4 and TRBJ1-2; D is uncertain. This CDR3 spans 17 amino acids. CDR1 and CDR2 (germline): SGHVT, SQSDAQ. The germline V and J ends were trimmed by 4 bases and 4 bases, with 22 bases remaining between them. CDR3 in DNA: TGTGCCAGCAGCTGCGCGGCTTCAGCTCGAAAGACCTATGGCTACACCTTC. Translating it yields CASSCAASARKTYGYTF. Together with reference TRBV7-4 and TRBJ1-2, the CDR3 gives the full variable domain: GAGVSQSPRYKVAKRGRDVALRCDSISGHVTLYWYRQTLGQGSEVLTYSQSDAQRDKSGRPSGRFSAERPERSVSTLKIQRTEQGDSAVYLCASSCAASARKTYGYTFGSGTRLTVV.

A note on this clonotype: The junction departs from the called germline gene at one end, perhaps through a read error. The chain recombines TRBV16 with TRBJ2-1, with a possible D match to TRBD1 (5 bases). This CDR3 contains 16 residues. Looked up from germline, CDR1 is KGHSY and CDR2 is FQNENV. Here the CDR3 reads CASSQSLDSSYNGQFF. The CDR3 nucleotides read TGTGCCAGCAGCCAATCGTTAGACAGTTCCTACAATGGGCAGTTCTTC.

This clonotype came up many times. This sequence joins TRBV12-3 or TRBV12-4 and TRBJ1-2; no clear D. This CDR3 has 17 residues. V was cut by 5 bases and J by 4 bases, with 23 bases left in between. The CDR3: CASSSGFTAGKTYGYTF. The CDR3 DNA reads TGTGCCAGCAGTAGTGGATTCACAGCAGGAAAGACCTATGGCTACACCTTC.

Ten or more counts support this clonotype. The V gene is TRBV4-3, the J gene TRBJ1-2; D is ambiguous. V lost 5 bases, J lost 4 bases, and 23 bases lay in between. The CDR3 loop spans 17 amino acids. Germline V gives CDR1 LGHNA, CDR2 YSLEER. The CDR3 region has the DNA TGCGCCAGCAGCATTCAGAGAGGACGTCGAAAGACCTATGGCTACACCTTC. It translates to CASSIQRGRRKTYGYTF.

This clonotype was recorded at least ten times. V and J are TRBV28 and TRBJ2-7; TRBD1 matches 10 bases. This CDR3 has 15 amino acids. The ends lost 7 bases at V and 2 bases at J; junction bases unmatched: 8. Per germline, CDR1 MDHEN and CDR2 SYDVKM. The CDR3 DNA sequence: TGTGCCAGCACCCTAAGCGGGACAGGGGCCTACGAGCAGTACTTC. This encodes CASTLSGTGAYEQYF.

Remarks on this clonotype: This may be a read error, as it is one base from a much larger clone. This chain uses TRBV29-1 with TRBJ1-2, with 7 bases aligning to TRBD1. V was clipped by 6 bases and J by 3 bases; unmatched bases: 7. This CDR3 spans 13 amino acids. The germline V gene encodes CDR1 SQVTM and CDR2 ANQGSEA. The CDR3 region is CSVERGRDYGYTF. In DNA form, the CDR3 reads TGCAGCGTGGAAAGGGGGCGCGACTATGGCTACACCTTC.

The sample holds many counts of this clonotype. This rearrangement joins TRBV19 to TRBJ1-2; unclear D gene. CDR1 and CDR2 from the germline V gene are LNHDA and SQIVND (reference sequence). This CDR3 has 12 residues. The ends were cut back, 6 bases at V and 8 bases at J, with 13 bases in the middle. The CDR3: CASRPGSFGYTF. The CDR3 DNA is TGTGCCAGTAGGCCGGGGTCGTTCGGCTACACCTTC. The entire variable domain, with the rest obtained from reference TRBV19 and TRBJ1-2, is as follows: DGGITQSPKYLFRKEGQNVTLSCEQNLNHDAMYWYRQDPGQGLRLIYYSQIVNDFQKGDIAEGYSVSREKKESFPLTVTSAQKNPTAFYLCASRPGSFGYTFGSGTRLTVV.

This clonotype turned up a few times. The chain combines TRBV5-5 with TRBJ1-2; D gene uncertain. Germline V gives CDR1 SGHKS, CDR2 YYEKEE (reference sequence). V lost 7 bases and J 4 bases, leaving 23 bases between the germline ends. The CDR3 extends over 16 amino acids. This chain's CDR3 is CASSLTVSRKTYGYTF. The CDR3 DNA follows: TGTGCCAGCTCGTTGACTGTCTCGCGAAAGACCTATGGCTACACCTTC.

This clonotype was observed at least ten times. The DNA of the CDR3 is TGTGCCAGCAGGAGGACAGGGCCCTCCTACGAGCAGTACTTC. Its translation: CASRRTGPSYEQYF. V gene TRBV27 combines with J gene TRBJ2-7, with 8 bases that match TRBD1. This CDR3 comprises 14 residues. Germline CDR1 MNHEY, CDR2 SMNVEV (reference sequence). Trimming cost V 6 bases and J 0 bases; bases outside gene matches: 4.